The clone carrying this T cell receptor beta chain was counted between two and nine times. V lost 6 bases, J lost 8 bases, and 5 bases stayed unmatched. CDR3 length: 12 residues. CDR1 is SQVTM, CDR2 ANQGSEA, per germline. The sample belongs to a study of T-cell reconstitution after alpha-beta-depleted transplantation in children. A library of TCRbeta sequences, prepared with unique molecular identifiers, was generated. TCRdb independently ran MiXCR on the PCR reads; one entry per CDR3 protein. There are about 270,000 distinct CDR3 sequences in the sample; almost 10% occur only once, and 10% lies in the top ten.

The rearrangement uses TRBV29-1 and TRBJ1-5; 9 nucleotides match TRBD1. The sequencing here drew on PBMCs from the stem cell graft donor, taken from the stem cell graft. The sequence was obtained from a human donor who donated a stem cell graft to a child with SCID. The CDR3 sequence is CSVADRGEPQHF. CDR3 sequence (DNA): TGCAGCGTCGCGGACAGGGGAGAGCCCCAGCATTTT.